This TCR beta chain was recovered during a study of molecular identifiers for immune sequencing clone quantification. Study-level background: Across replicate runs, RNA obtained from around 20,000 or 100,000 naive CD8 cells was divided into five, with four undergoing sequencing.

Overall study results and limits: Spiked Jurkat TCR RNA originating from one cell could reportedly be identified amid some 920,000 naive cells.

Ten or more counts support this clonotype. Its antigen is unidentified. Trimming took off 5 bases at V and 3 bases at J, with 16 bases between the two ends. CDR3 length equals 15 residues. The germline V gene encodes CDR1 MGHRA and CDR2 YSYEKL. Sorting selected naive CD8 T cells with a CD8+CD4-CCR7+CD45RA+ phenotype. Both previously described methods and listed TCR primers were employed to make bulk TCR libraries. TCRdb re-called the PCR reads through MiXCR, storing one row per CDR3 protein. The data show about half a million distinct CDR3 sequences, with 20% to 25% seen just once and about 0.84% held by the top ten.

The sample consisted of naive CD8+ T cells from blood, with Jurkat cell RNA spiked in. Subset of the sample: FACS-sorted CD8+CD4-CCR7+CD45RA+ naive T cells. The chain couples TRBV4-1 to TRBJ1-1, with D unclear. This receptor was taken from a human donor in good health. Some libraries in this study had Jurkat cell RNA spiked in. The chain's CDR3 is CASSWEKDADTEAFF. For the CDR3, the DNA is TGCGCCAGCAGCTGGGAGAAGGATGCGGACACTGAAGCTTTCTTT.